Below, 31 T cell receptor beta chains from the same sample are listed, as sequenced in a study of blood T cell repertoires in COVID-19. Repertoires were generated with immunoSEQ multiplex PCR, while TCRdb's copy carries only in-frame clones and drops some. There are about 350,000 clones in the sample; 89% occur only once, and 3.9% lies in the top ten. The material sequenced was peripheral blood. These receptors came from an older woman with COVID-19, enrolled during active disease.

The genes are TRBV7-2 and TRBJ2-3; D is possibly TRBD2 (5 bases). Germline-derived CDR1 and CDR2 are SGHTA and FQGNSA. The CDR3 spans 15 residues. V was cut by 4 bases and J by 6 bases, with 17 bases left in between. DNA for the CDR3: TGTGCCAGCAGCTCAACTTTGGACCGCGGGGATACGCAGTATTTT. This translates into CASSSTLDRGDTQYF.

In DNA form, the CDR3 reads TGTGCCACCAGCAGACGGGGGGGATATAGCAATCAGCCCCAGCATTTT. This codes for CATSRRGGYSNQPQHF. The rearrangement links TRBV15 to TRBJ1-5; D perhaps matches TRBD1 (5 bases). The CDR3 contains 16 residues. Germline lookup yields CDR1 LNHNV and CDR2 YYDKDF (reference sequence). Trimming stripped 2 bases from V and 0 bases from J, with 11 bases between.

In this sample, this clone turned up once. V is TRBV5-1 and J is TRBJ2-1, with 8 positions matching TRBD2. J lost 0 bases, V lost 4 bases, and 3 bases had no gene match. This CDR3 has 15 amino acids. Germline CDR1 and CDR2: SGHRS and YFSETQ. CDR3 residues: CASSPLAVSYNEQFF. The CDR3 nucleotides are TGCGCCAGCAGCCCACTAGCGGTCTCCTACAATGAGCAGTTCTTC.

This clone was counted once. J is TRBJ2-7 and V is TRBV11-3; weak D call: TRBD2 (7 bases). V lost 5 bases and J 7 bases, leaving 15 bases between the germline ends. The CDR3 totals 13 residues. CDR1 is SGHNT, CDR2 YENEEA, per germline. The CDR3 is CASSLNREGEQYF. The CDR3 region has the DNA TGTGCCAGCAGCCTAAACAGGGAGGGAGAGCAGTACTTC.

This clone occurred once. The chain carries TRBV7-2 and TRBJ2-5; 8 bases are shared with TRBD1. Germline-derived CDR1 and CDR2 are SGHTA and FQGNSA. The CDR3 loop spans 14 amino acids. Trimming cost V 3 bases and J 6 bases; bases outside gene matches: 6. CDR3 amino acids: CASSFLDRGQTQYF. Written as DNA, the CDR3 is TGTGCCAGCAGCTTCCTCGACAGGGGCCAGACCCAGTACTTC.

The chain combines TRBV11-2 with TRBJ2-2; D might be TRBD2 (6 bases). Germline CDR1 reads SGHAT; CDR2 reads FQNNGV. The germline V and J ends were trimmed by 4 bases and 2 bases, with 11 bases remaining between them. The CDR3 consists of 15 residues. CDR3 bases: TGTGCCAGCAGCTATGGGGGGACTAACACCGGGGAGCTGTTTTTT. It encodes CASSYGGTNTGELFF.

The CDR3 sequence: CASSFRVVNTEAFF. DNA of the CDR3: TGTGCCAGCAGTTTTCGGGTGGTGAACACTGAAGCTTTCTTT. The chain has TRBV28 and TRBJ1-1, with D unclear. The CDR3 loop spans 14 amino acids. V shed 3 bases and J shed 0 bases, with 8 bases lying between them. CDR1 and CDR2 (germline): MDHEN, SYDVKM.

In DNA, the CDR3 is TGTGCCAGTAGTATAGCGGTAGCGGGGACCGACAATGAGCAGTTCTTC. Its translation: CASSIAVAGTDNEQFF. The V call is TRBV19, the J call TRBJ2-1, with 8 nucleotides matching TRBD2. CDR3 size: 16 residues. Germline V gene data show CDR1 as LNHDA and CDR2 as SQIVND (reference sequence). V was pared by 1 base and J by 5 bases, with 7 bases of the junction left unmatched.

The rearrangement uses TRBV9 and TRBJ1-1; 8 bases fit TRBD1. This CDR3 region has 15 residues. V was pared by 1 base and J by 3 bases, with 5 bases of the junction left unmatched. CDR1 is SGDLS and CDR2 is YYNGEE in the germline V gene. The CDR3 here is CASSVQGQAYTEAFF. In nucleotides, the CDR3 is TGTGCCAGCAGCGTACAGGGACAGGCTTACACTGAAGCTTTCTTT.

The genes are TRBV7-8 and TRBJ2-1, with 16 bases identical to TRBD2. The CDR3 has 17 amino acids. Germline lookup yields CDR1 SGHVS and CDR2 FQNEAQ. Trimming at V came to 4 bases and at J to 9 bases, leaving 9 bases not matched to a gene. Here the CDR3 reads CASSSLGLAGGPGEQFF. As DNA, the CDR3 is TGTGCCAGCAGCTCCCTGGGACTAGCGGGGGGGCCCGGTGAGCAGTTCTTC.

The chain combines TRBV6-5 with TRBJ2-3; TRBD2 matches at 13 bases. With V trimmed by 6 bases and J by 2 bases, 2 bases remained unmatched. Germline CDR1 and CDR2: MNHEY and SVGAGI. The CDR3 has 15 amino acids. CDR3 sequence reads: CASRGLAGPTDTQYF. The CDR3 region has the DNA TGTGCCAGCAGGGGACTAGCGGGACCCACAGATACGCAGTATTTT.

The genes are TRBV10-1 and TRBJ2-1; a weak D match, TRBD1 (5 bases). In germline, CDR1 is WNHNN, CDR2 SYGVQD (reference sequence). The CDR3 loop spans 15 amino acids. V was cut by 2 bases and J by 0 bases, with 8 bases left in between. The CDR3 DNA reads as TGCGCCAGCAGTGAGAGGCAGGGCTCCTACAATGAGCAGTTCTTC. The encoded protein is CASSERQGSYNEQFF.

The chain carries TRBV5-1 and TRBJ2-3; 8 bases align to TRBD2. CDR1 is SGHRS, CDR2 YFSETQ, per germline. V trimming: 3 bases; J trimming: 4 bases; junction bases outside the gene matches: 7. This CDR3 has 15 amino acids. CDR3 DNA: TGCGCCAGCAGCTGGACTAGCAGCCTGTCAGATACGCAGTATTTT. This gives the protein CASSWTSSLSDTQYF.

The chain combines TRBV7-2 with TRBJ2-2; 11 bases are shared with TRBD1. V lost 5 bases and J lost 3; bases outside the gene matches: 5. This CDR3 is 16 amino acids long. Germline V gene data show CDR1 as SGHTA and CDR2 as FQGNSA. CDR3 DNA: TGTGCCAGCAGCCAGTGGACAGGGGGCGACACCGGGGAGCTGTTTTTT. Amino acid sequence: CASSQWTGGDTGELFF.

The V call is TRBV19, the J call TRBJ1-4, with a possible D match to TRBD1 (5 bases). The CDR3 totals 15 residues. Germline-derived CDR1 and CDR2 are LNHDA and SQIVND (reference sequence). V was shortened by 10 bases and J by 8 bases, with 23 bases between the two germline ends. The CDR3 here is CATGLNRGFGEKLFF. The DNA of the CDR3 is TGTGCCACCGGACTCAATCGGGGGTTTGGCGAAAAACTGTTTTTT.

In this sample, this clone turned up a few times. The CDR3 loop is CAWSIPLALDTQYF. The CDR3 DNA reads as TGTGCCTGGAGTATCCCCTTGGCCCTGGATACGCAGTATTTT. The chain carries TRBV30 and TRBJ2-3; D is undetermined. CDR3 size: 14 residues. V lost 2 bases and J lost 6, with 15 bases in between. Germline CDR1 GTSNPN, CDR2 SVGIG (reference sequence).

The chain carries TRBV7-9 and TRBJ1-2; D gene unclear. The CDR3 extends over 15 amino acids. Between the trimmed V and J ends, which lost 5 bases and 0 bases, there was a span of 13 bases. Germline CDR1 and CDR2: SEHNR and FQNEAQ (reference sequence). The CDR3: CASSPVSQANYGYTF. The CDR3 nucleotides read TGTGCCAGCAGCCCGGTATCCCAAGCTAACTATGGCTACACCTTC.

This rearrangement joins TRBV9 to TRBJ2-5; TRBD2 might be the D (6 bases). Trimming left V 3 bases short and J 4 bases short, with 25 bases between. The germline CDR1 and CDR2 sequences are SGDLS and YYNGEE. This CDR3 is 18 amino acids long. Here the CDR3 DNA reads TGTGCCAGCAGCGCTGAAGCGGTGGGACTTCTCGGCGGAGAGACCCAGTACTTC. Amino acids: CASSAEAVGLLGGETQYF.

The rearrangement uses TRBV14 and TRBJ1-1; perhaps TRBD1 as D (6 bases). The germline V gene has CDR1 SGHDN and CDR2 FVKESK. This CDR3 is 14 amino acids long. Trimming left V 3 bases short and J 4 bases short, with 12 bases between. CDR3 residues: CASSHQGKGTEAFF. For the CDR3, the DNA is TGTGCCAGCAGCCACCAGGGGAAGGGCACTGAAGCTTTCTTT. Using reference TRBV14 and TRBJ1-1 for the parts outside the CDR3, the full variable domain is EAGVTQFPSHSVIEKGQTVTLRCDPISGHDNLYWYRRVMGKEIKFLLHFVKESKQDESGMPNNRFLAERTGGTYSTLKVQPAELEDSGVYFCASSHQGKGTEAFFGQGTRLTVV.

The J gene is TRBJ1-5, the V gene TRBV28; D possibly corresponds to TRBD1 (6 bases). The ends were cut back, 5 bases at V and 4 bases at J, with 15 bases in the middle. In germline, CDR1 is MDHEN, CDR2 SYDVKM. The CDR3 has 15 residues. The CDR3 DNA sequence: TGTGCCAGCAGTACAAAACAGGGATTGAATCAGCCCCAGCATTTT. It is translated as CASSTKQGLNQPQHF.

CDR3 DNA: TGTGCCAGCAGTGACAGGGCAAGGGGTCCCCAGCATTTT. Amino acids: CASSDRARGPQHF. The chain recombines TRBV6-1 with TRBJ1-5; perhaps TRBD1 as D (5 bases). CDR3 length: 13 amino acids. Germline values: CDR1 MNHNS, CDR2 SASEGT. Trimming stripped 3 bases from V and 10 bases from J, with 13 bases between.

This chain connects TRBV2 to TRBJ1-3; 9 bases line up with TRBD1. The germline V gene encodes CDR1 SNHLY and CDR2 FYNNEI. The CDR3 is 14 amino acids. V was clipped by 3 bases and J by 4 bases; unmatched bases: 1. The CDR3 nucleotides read TGTGCCAGCAGTGAGGACAGGGGAGGAAACACCATATATTTT. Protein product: CASSEDRGGNTIYF.

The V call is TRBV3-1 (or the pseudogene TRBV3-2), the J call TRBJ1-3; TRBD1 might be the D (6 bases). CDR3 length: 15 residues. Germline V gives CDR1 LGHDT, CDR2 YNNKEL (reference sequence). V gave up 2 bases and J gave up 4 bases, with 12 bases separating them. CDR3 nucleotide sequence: TGTGCCAGCAGCCAACTTTGGGGGCCGGGAAACACCATATATTTT. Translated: CASSQLWGPGNTIYF.

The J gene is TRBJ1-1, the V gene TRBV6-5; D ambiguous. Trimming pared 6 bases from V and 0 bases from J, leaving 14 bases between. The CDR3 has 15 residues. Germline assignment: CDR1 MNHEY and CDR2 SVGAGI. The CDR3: CASSLGLMMNTEAFF. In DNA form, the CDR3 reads TGTGCCAGCAGCCTTGGACTGATGATGAACACTGAAGCTTTCTTT.

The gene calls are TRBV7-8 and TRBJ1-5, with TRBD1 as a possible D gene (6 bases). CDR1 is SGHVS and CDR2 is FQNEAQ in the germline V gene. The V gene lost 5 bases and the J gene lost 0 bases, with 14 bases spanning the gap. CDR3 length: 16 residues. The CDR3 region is CASSLGQIHSNQPQHF. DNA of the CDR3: TGTGCCAGCAGCCTCGGACAGATACATAGCAATCAGCCCCAGCATTTT.

The CDR3 is CASRFLAGGTDTQYF. The CDR3 bases are TGCGCCAGCAGATTTTTAGCGGGGGGGACAGATACGCAGTATTTT. V is TRBV5-1 and J is TRBJ2-3; TRBD2 matches at 11 bases. Germline assignment: CDR1 SGHRS and CDR2 YFSETQ. V lost 5 bases, J lost 3 bases, and 5 bases stayed unmatched. There are 15 residues in the CDR3.

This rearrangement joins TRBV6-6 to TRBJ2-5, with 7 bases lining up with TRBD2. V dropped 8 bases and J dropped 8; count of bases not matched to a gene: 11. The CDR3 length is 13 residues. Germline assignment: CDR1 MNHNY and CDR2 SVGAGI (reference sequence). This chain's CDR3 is CASSGVAGPTQYF. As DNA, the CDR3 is TGTGCCAGCTCCGGGGTAGCGGGTCCAACCCAGTACTTC.

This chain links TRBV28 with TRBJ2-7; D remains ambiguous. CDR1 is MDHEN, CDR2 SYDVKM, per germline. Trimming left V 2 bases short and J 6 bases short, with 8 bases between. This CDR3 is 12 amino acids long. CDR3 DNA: TGTGCCAGCAGTTTACCCAATTTCGAGCAGTACTTC. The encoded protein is CASSLPNFEQYF.

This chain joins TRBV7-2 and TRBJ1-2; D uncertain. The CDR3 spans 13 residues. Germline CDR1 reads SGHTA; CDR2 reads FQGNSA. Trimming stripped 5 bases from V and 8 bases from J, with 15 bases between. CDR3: CASSPDFVGGYTF. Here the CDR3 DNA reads TGTGCCAGCAGCCCAGACTTTGTAGGCGGCTACACCTTC. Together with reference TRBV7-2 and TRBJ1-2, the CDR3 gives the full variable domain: GAGVSQSPSNKVTEKGKDVELRCDPISGHTALYWYRQSLGQGLEFLIYFQGNSAPDKSGLPSDRFSAERTGGSVSTLTIQRTQQEDSAVYLCASSPDFVGGYTFGSGTRLTVV.

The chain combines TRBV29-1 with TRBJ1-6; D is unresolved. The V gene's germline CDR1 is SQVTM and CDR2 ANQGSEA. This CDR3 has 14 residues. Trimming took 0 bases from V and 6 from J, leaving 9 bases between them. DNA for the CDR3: TGCAGCGTTGAAGAGGCCCCCATTAATTCACCCCTCCACTTT. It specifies CSVEEAPINSPLHF.

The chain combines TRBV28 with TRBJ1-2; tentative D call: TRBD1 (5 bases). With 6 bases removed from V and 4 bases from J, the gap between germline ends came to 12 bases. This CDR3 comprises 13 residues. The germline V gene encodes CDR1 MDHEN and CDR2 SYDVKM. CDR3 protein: CASSLRGGYGYTF. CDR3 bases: TGTGCCAGCAGCCTTCGGGGGGGCTATGGCTACACCTTC.